The next 31 T cell receptor beta chains were all read from a single sample in a study of shared clonotypes between healthy human individuals. The method was immunoSEQ multiplex PCR; TCRdb's version includes in-frame clones alone and lacks a portion of them. The sample holds around 640,000 clones, about 96% seen once. Naive CD8 cells were CD45RO-negative, positively selected for CCR7, excluding terminally differentiated effector memory CD45RA+ cells. The specimen was naive CD8+ T cells sorted from blood. The receptors shown here come from a woman aged 30 to 39 in good health.

The gene calls are TRBV5-8 and TRBJ2-7, with D uncertain. The CDR3 is 14 residues long. Between the trimmed V and J ends, which lost 4 bases and 7 bases, there was a span of 18 bases. Germline assignment: CDR1 SGHTS and CDR2 YDEGEE. The CDR3 loop reads CASSHKILGVEQYF. The CDR3 nucleotides read TGTGCCAGCAGCCACAAAATTTTAGGTGTGGAGCAGTACTTC.

On this clone: An end of the junction does not agree with germline; a read error may underlie this. The chain joins TRBV7-9 to TRBJ2-3; D possibly corresponds to TRBD2 (6 bases). The CDR3 has 11 amino acids. CDR1 and CDR2 (germline): SEHNR, FQNEAQ (reference sequence). CDR3 in DNA: TGTGCCAGCAGCTTAGGCGCGAAGGAGGGTTTT. Amino acids: CASSLGAKEGF.

This rearrangement joins TRBV28 to TRBJ2-5, with D hard to call. CDR3 length: 17 residues. V lost 6 bases to trimming and J lost 2 bases, with 22 bases between them. Germline V gene data show CDR1 as MDHEN and CDR2 as SYDVKM. CDR3 coding DNA: TGTGCCAGCAGCCTCCCCGTCGGTTTTGAGATACAAGAGACCCAGTACTTC. Translating gives CASSLPVGFEIQETQYF.

This clone was observed a single time. V is TRBV9 and J is TRBJ2-2; D call uncertain. The CDR3 loop spans 18 amino acids. Trimming shortened V by 0 bases and J by 3 bases, and 18 bases separated the two germline ends. CDR1 SGDLS and CDR2 YYNGEE come from the germline V gene. For the CDR3, the DNA is TGTGCCAGCAGCGTAGTCCAGCTTCGAGCGACCCACACCGGGGAGCTGTTTTTT. This gives the protein CASSVVQLRATHTGELFF.

The V call is TRBV19, the J call TRBJ1-1, with D possibly TRBD1 on 6 matching bases. Germline values: CDR1 LNHDA, CDR2 SQIVND (reference sequence). The CDR3 is made up of 14 amino acids. Trimming shortened V by 3 bases and J by 4 bases, and 12 bases separated the two germline ends. The CDR3, as DNA: TGTGCCAGTAGTATCATGGGGGCGGGCACTGAAGCTTTCTTT. Its protein is CASSIMGAGTEAFF.

This chain connects TRBV4-1 to TRBJ1-5; D unclear. Trimming shortened V by 0 bases and J by 1 base, and 7 bases separated the two germline ends. Germline V gives CDR1 MGHRA, CDR2 YSYEKL. The CDR3 is 15 amino acids. The CDR3 protein is CASSQEWVSNQPQHF. The CDR3 coding sequence is TGCGCCAGCAGCCAAGAATGGGTCAGCAATCAGCCCCAGCATTTT.

This clone turned up a few times. The DNA for the CDR3 is TGTGCCAGCAGTACGACTGGGAACTACGAGCAGTACTTC. Protein product: CASSTTGNYEQYF. This chain connects TRBV6-1 to TRBJ2-7; no clear D. V dropped 5 bases and J dropped 3 bases, with 11 bases sitting between them. The CDR3 totals 13 residues. Germline lookup yields CDR1 MNHNS and CDR2 SASEGT.

This chain connects TRBV27 to TRBJ2-7; 9 positions match TRBD2. Germline V gene sequence: CDR1 MNHEY, CDR2 SMNVEV (reference sequence). Germline trimming cut 5 bases from V and 4 bases from J; bases unmatched to any gene: 6. This CDR3 region has 14 residues. The CDR3 reads CASSPTSGLYEQYF. The CDR3 region has the DNA TGTGCCAGCAGTCCGACTAGCGGCCTGTACGAGCAGTACTTC.

The chain couples TRBV5-6 to TRBJ2-7; no firm D call. Germline lookup yields CDR1 SGHDT and CDR2 YYEEEE. V lost 1 base, J lost 3 bases, and 8 bases lay in between. CDR3 length: 13 residues. The CDR3 here is CASSLFPDYEQYF. CDR3 sequence (DNA): TGTGCCAGCAGCTTGTTTCCGGACTACGAGCAGTACTTC.

This clone was counted once. The rearrangement joins TRBV13 to TRBJ2-6, with 7 bases identical to TRBD1. V lost 0 bases and J lost 0; bases outside the gene matches: 11. The CDR3 runs to 20 residues. Germline values: CDR1 PRHDT, CDR2 FYEKMQ (reference sequence). The CDR3 nucleotides are TGTGCCAGCAGCTTAGGGACTGTGAGGGACAGCCACTCTGGGGCCAACGTCCTGACTTTC. Amino acid sequence: CASSLGTVRDSHSGANVLTF.

V and J are TRBV14 and TRBJ2-2, with D perhaps matching TRBD2 (7 bases). There are 17 residues in the CDR3. Germline V gene data show CDR1 as SGHDN and CDR2 as FVKESK. Trimming shortened V by 4 bases and J by 4 bases, and 19 bases separated the two germline ends. The DNA of the CDR3 is TGTGCCAGCAGCCCGCCTTTAGGGGGAGGGAGCACCGGGGAGCTGTTTTTT. Amino acid sequence: CASSPPLGGGSTGELFF.

The chain couples TRBV27 to TRBJ2-7; possible D gene TRBD2, 6 bases. The germline V gene has CDR1 MNHEY and CDR2 SMNVEV (reference sequence). The CDR3 is 14 amino acids. The germline V and J ends were trimmed by 6 bases and 0 bases, with 12 bases remaining between them. The CDR3, as DNA: TGTGCCAGCAGGGACACCGGGAGCTCCTACGAGCAGTACTTC. The encoded protein is CASRDTGSSYEQYF.

On this clone itself: The same CDR3 is also encoded by other DNA sequences in this sample. This CDR3 is CASSSTGEKLFF. In nucleotides, the CDR3 is TGTGCCAGCAGTTCCACCGGAGAAAAACTGTTTTTT. This chain uses TRBV27 with TRBJ1-4; D not certain. Between the trimmed V and J ends, which lost 4 bases and 8 bases, there was a span of 8 bases. The CDR3 is 12 amino acids. Germline V gene lookup returns CDR1 MNHEY and CDR2 SMNVEV (reference sequence).

The rearrangement uses TRBV19 and TRBJ2-1; TRBD1 matches at 7 bases. From germline, CDR1 is LNHDA and CDR2 SQIVND (reference sequence). V lost 5 bases and J lost 4; bases outside the gene matches: 5. CDR3 length: 14 amino acids. CDR3 sequence (DNA): TGTGCCAGTAGTCTACAGGGGCAATACAATGAGCAGTTCTTC. This translates into CASSLQGQYNEQFF.

Only one count was recorded for this clone. The chain uses TRBV2 and TRBJ1-2; perhaps TRBD1 as D (6 bases). The CDR3 runs to 17 residues. Germline V gene data show CDR1 as SNHLY and CDR2 as FYNNEI. V lost 3 bases and J 4 bases, leaving 21 bases between the germline ends. The chain's CDR3 is CASSEGGGQPFPYGYTF. CDR3 in DNA: TGTGCCAGCAGTGAGGGGGGAGGACAGCCGTTCCCCTATGGCTACACCTTC.

V and J are TRBV19 and TRBJ2-7, with 7 bases lining up with TRBD2. The germline gives CDR1 LNHDA, CDR2 SQIVND (reference sequence). V dropped 3 bases and J dropped 0; count of bases not matched to a gene: 5. This CDR3 has 15 residues. CDR3 sequence reads: CASSIWGGSSYEQYF. As DNA, the CDR3 is TGTGCCAGTAGTATCTGGGGGGGTAGCTCCTACGAGCAGTACTTC.

The chain carries TRBV7-3 and TRBJ2-1; 7 bases align to TRBD2. The CDR3 loop spans 15 amino acids. CDR1 and CDR2 from the germline V gene are SGHTA and FQGTGA. Trimming at V came to 2 bases and at J to 3 bases, leaving 4 bases not matched to a gene. The CDR3 protein is CASSLSASGYNEQFF. In DNA, the CDR3 is TGTGCCAGCAGCTTATCGGCTAGCGGCTACAATGAGCAGTTCTTC. Based on the CDR3 plus reference TRBV7-3 and TRBJ2-1, the full variable domain is GAGVSQTPSNKVTEKGKYVELRCDPISGHTALYWYRQSLGQGPEFLIYFQGTGAADDSGLPNDRFFAVRPEGSVSTLKIQRTERGDSAVYLCASSLSASGYNEQFFGPGTRLTVL.

This clone came up once. The chain recombines TRBV4-1 with TRBJ1-2; D call uncertain. There are 14 residues in the CDR3. Trimming left V 0 bases short and J 4 bases short, with 9 bases between. In germline, CDR1 is MGHRA, CDR2 YSYEKL. The CDR3 spells CASSQDAVRYGYTF. CDR3 bases: TGCGCCAGCAGCCAAGATGCAGTTCGCTATGGCTACACCTTC.

V gene TRBV29-1 combines with J gene TRBJ1-3; D gene ambiguous. Germline CDR1 is SQVTM and CDR2 is ANQGSEA. CDR3 length: 14 amino acids. With 4 bases removed from V and 0 bases from J, the gap between germline ends came to 10 bases. This CDR3 reads CSVVLGNSGNTIYF. The CDR3 DNA sequence: TGCAGCGTTGTTCTCGGCAACTCTGGAAACACCATATATTTT.

The chain has TRBV5-4 and TRBJ2-1, with a weak D call TRBD1 (6 bases). V shed 6 bases and J shed 2 bases, with 15 bases lying between them. Germline V CDR1 and CDR2: SGHNT, YYREEE (reference sequence). The CDR3 length is 15 residues. The CDR3 loop is CASTSLQGTYNEQFF. The CDR3 DNA reads as TGTGCCAGCACCAGCCTCCAGGGGACCTACAATGAGCAGTTCTTC.

This chain links TRBV11-2 with TRBJ2-3; perhaps TRBD2 as D (5 bases). There are 16 residues in the CDR3. V was shortened by 5 bases and J by 2 bases, with 17 bases between the two germline ends. CDR1 and CDR2 from the germline V gene are SGHAT and FQNNGV. CDR3 coding DNA: TGTGCCAGCAGCCCCGGTACCCGACTACACACAGATACGCAGTATTTT. It is translated as CASSPGTRLHTDTQYF.

The chain has TRBV5-4 and TRBJ2-5; 7 nucleotides agree with TRBD2. Germline lookup yields CDR1 SGHNT and CDR2 YYREEE (reference sequence). The CDR3 consists of 16 residues. Trimming cost V 0 bases and J 2 bases; bases outside gene matches: 7. The CDR3 DNA is TGTGCCAGCAGCTTGGTCCAGCGGGAAGGGCAAGAGACCCAGTACTTC. Amino acids: CASSLVQREGQETQYF.

About this clone itself: Other DNA sequences in the same sample also yield this CDR3. The chain couples TRBV6-6 to TRBJ2-7; D unresolved. The CDR3 is 13 residues long. V was cut by 0 bases and J by 3 bases, with 6 bases left in between. Looked up from germline, CDR1 is MNHNY and CDR2 is SVGAGI (reference sequence). CDR3 region: CASSYSTGYEQYF. CDR3 DNA sequence: TGTGCCAGCAGTTACTCGACTGGCTACGAGCAGTACTTC.

This sequence joins TRBV10-2 and TRBJ2-2; D unclear. Germline CDR1 and CDR2: WSHSY and SAAADI. V gave up 3 bases and J gave up 1 base, with 9 bases separating them. The CDR3 length is 15 residues. The CDR3 loop is CASSEANQNTGELFF. The CDR3 DNA reads as TGCGCCAGCAGTGAAGCCAACCAGAACACCGGGGAGCTGTTTTTT.

The chain links TRBV5-4 to TRBJ1-4; D gene unclear. V lost 5 bases, J lost 11 bases, and 16 bases lay in between. Germline CDR1 is SGHNT and CDR2 is YYREEE (reference sequence). CDR3 length: 13 residues. CDR3 DNA sequence: TGTGCCAGCAGTACGGAGACCCCAGGCAAACTGTTTTTT. It specifies CASSTETPGKLFF.

The rearrangement joins TRBV28 to TRBJ2-3; 10 nucleotides line up with TRBD2. Germline-derived CDR1 and CDR2 are MDHEN and SYDVKM. This CDR3 has 17 residues. With V trimmed by 1 base and J by 2 bases, 6 bases remained unmatched. As DNA, the CDR3 is TGTGCCAGCAGTTTATCACGGACTAGCGGAGTCACAGATACGCAGTATTTT. Its translation is CASSLSRTSGVTDTQYF.

J is TRBJ1-1 and V is TRBV5-1; D gene ambiguous. V was clipped by 1 base and J by 1 base, with 8 bases between them. The CDR3 has 14 residues. Germline V CDR1 and CDR2: SGHRS, YFSETQ. The CDR3 protein is CASSLLLGNTEAFF. The DNA for the CDR3 is TGCGCCAGCAGCTTGCTTCTAGGGAACACTGAAGCTTTCTTT.

The chain is built from TRBV7-6 and TRBJ2-1, with TRBD2 identical over 8 bases. This CDR3 is 15 amino acids long. Per the germline V gene, CDR1 is SGHVS and CDR2 is FNYEAQ. After removal of 3 bases from V and 5 bases from J, the junction contained 6 bases not matched to a gene. The CDR3 region is CASSFSGGPNNEQFF. The DNA for the CDR3 is TGTGCCAGCAGCTTTTCGGGAGGGCCCAACAATGAGCAGTTCTTC.

V gene TRBV5-4 combines with J gene TRBJ2-1; 8 nucleotides agree with TRBD2. This CDR3 contains 18 residues. Germline V gives CDR1 SGHNT, CDR2 YYREEE (reference sequence). With 2 bases clipped from V and 0 bases from J, the junction kept 10 bases outside the gene matches. DNA for the CDR3: TGTGCCAGCAGCTTAGACGGGAGGGCGGGTAACTCCTACAATGAGCAGTTCTTC. Its translation is CASSLDGRAGNSYNEQFF. The full variable domain, completed using reference TRBV5-4 and TRBJ2-1, is ETGVTQSPTHLIKTRGQQVTLRCSSQSGHNTVSWYQQALGQGPQFIFQYYREEENGRGNFPPRFSGLQFPNYSSELNVNALELDDSALYLCASSLDGRAGNSYNEQFFGPGTRLTVL.

The chain is built from TRBV2 and TRBJ1-2; maybe TRBD1 (6 bases). The CDR3 has 14 residues. Germline CDR1 reads SNHLY; CDR2 reads FYNNEI. With 7 bases removed from V and 0 bases from J, the gap between germline ends came to 12 bases. Here the CDR3 DNA reads TGTGCCAGCAAATCGGACAGAACTAACTATGGCTACACCTTC. It is translated as CASKSDRTNYGYTF. The complete variable domain, with remaining parts taken from reference TRBV2 and TRBJ1-2, reads EPEVTQTPSHQVTQMGQEVILRCVPISNHLYFYWYRQILGQKVEFLVSFYNNEISEKSEIFDDQFSVERPDGSNFTLKIRSTKLEDSAMYFCASKSDRTNYGYTFGSGTRLTVV.

The DNA for the CDR3 is TGTGCCAGCAGGCCAACTAGCGGGAGCTCCTACGAGCAGTACTTC. Translation: CASRPTSGSSYEQYF. This chain links TRBV27 with TRBJ2-7; 11 positions agree with TRBD2. The trim removed 6 bases at V and 0 bases at J, leaving 4 bases unmatched. The CDR3 consists of 15 residues. Germline V CDR1 and CDR2: MNHEY, SMNVEV (reference sequence).